Presented here are 23 T cell receptor beta chains from one specimen sequenced in a study of cytotoxic CD8 clonotypes in ibrutinib-treated CLL (dated by TCRdb to 2020 to 2022). The time point label of this sample denotes: progressive disease on ibrutinib. To prepare the library, the immunoSEQ multiplex PCR assay was applied. TCRdb provides this immuneACCESS table in a form limited to in-frame rearrangements. Some clones are lacking; in checked studies, under half of them reflect an unresolved V gene, and why the rest are absent is not known. The sample profile shows under 300,000 clones; approximately 76% of them were found once. Approximately 5.1% of the sample lies in the top ten. Sample: PBMCs, taken at disease progression, from a patient treated with ibrutinib. All receptors derive from a human donor with chronic lymphocytic leukemia.

This clone has a count of ten or more. V is TRBV12-5 and J is TRBJ1-6; a possible D gene is TRBD1 (6 bases). CDR3 length equals 15 residues. The germline V gene has CDR1 LGHNT and CDR2 FRNRAP. The V end was cut by 6 bases, the J end by 7 bases, with 16 bases between. CDR3 nucleotide sequence: TGTGCTAGTGGAAGGACAGCGCCGGGGAATTCACCCCTCCACTTT. It yields the protein CASGRTAPGNSPLHF. Full variable domain (outside the CDR3, taken from reference TRBV12-5 and TRBJ1-6): DARVTQTPRHKVTEMGQEVTMRCQPILGHNTVFWYRQTMMQGLELLAYFRNRAPLDDSGMPKDRFSAEMPDATLATLKIQPSEPRDSAVYFCASGRTAPGNSPLHFGNGTRLTVT.

The genes are TRBV19 and TRBJ1-5, with 7 bases matching TRBD1. CDR1 and CDR2 from the germline V gene are LNHDA and SQIVND (reference sequence). The length of the CDR3 is 16 residues. Trimming cost V 3 bases and J 0 bases; bases outside gene matches: 5. CDR3 amino acids: CASSIRTGPSNQPQHF. The CDR3 coding sequence is TGTGCCAGTAGTATCCGGACAGGACCTAGCAATCAGCCCCAGCATTTT.

This clone was detected once. The chain carries TRBV10-3 and TRBJ1-1, with 10 bases matching TRBD1. The CDR3 contains 15 residues. The germline gives CDR1 ENHRY, CDR2 SYGVKD. V was pared by 6 bases and J by 3 bases, with 7 bases of the junction left unmatched. The CDR3 here is CAIRKDRGEDTEAFF. In nucleotides, the CDR3 is TGTGCCATCAGGAAGGACAGGGGGGAGGACACTGAAGCTTTCTTT.

The chain recombines TRBV11-2 with TRBJ1-4; D perhaps matches TRBD1 (6 bases). Trimming removed 4 bases from V and 2 bases from J, with 11 bases in between. This CDR3 region has 15 residues. The V gene's germline CDR1 is SGHAT and CDR2 FQNNGV. The CDR3 region is CASSSIQGTNEKLFF. For the CDR3, the DNA is TGTGCCAGCAGCTCGATTCAGGGGACTAATGAAAAACTGTTTTTT.

This clone was seen once. V is TRBV5-1 and J is TRBJ2-1; TRBD2 aligns across 8 bases. The CDR3 totals 15 residues. Germline CDR1 reads SGHRS; CDR2 reads YFSETQ. The V segment lost 5 bases and the J segment 6 bases; nucleotides outside the gene matches: 10. CDR3 DNA: TGCGCCAGCAGTTCCGGAACGGGAGGGCCCAATGAGCAGTTCTTC. It translates to CASSSGTGGPNEQFF.

The rearrangement links TRBV11-3 to TRBJ2-3, with 7 bases fitting TRBD2. The CDR3 length is 14 residues. Trimming cost V 1 base and J 3 bases; bases outside gene matches: 1. Germline V gene sequence: CDR1 SGHNT, CDR2 YENEEA. As DNA, the CDR3 is TGTGCCAGCAGCTTAGTCGGGGGGACAGATACGCAGTATTTT. Protein product: CASSLVGGTDTQYF.

The genes are TRBV11-3 and TRBJ2-2, with D unresolved. Germline V CDR1 and CDR2: SGHNT, YENEEA. V shed 2 bases and J shed 6 bases, with 7 bases lying between them. The CDR3 is 13 amino acids. DNA of the CDR3: TGTGCCAGCAGCTTAAAGGGATCCGGGGAGCTGTTTTTT. It is translated as CASSLKGSGELFF.

A single count supports this clone. V and J are TRBV6-1 and TRBJ1-1; D gene ambiguous. The CDR3 sequence is 15 residues long. V was trimmed by 7 bases and J by 1 base, leaving 16 bases between them. Germline V CDR1 and CDR2: MNHNS, SASEGT. The CDR3 DNA reads TGTGCCAGCATTAAGACGGGGAATCCGAACACTGAAGCTTTCTTT. Its protein is CASIKTGNPNTEAFF.

This chain joins TRBV29-1 and TRBJ2-1; D might be TRBD1 (6 bases). CDR1 and CDR2 from the germline V gene are SQVTM and ANQGSEA. The CDR3 totals 14 residues. The ends were cut back, 6 bases at V and 3 bases at J, with 15 bases in the middle. The CDR3 DNA reads as TGCAGCGTCCACGAAGGGACAAGCTACAATGAGCAGTTCTTC. Its protein product is CSVHEGTSYNEQFF.

The rearrangement links TRBV19 to TRBJ1-2, with a weak D call TRBD1 (6 bases). CDR3 length: 14 amino acids. Germline V gene lookup returns CDR1 LNHDA and CDR2 SQIVND (reference sequence). V dropped 5 bases and J dropped 1 base, with 11 bases sitting between them. The chain's CDR3 is CASSVDRLNYGYTF. The CDR3 nucleotides read TGTGCCAGTAGTGTCGACAGGCTTAACTATGGCTACACCTTC.

The DNA for the CDR3 is TGTGCCAGCAGCAGGGCGGGAGGCTACACCTTC. Translation gives CASSRAGGYTF. V is TRBV2 and J is TRBJ1-2, with D maybe TRBD1 (5 bases). Trimming removed 6 bases at V and 8 bases at J, with 10 bases between. Germline CDR1 SNHLY, CDR2 FYNNEI. This CDR3 comprises 11 residues.

The chain is built from TRBV19 and TRBJ2-5, with D possibly matching TRBD2 (7 bases). V shed 0 bases and J shed 2 bases, with 16 bases lying between them. The CDR3 has 17 residues. The germline CDR1 and CDR2 sequences are LNHDA and SQIVND (reference sequence). The CDR3 coding sequence is TGTGCCAGTAGTATAGAGGGAATGGGGGGGCGACAAGAGACCCAGTACTTC. Amino acids: CASSIEGMGGRQETQYF. The entire variable domain, with the rest obtained from reference TRBV19 and TRBJ2-5, is as follows: DGGITQSPKYLFRKEGQNVTLSCEQNLNHDAMYWYRQDPGQGLRLIYYSQIVNDFQKGDIAEGYSVSREKKESFPLTVTSAQKNPTAFYLCASSIEGMGGRQETQYFGPGTRLLVL.

J is TRBJ2-5 and V is TRBV5-1; the D gene is possibly TRBD1 (6 bases). Trimming pared 5 bases from V and 2 bases from J, leaving 13 bases between. Germline CDR1 is SGHRS and CDR2 is YFSETQ. The CDR3 has 14 residues. CDR3 DNA sequence: TGCGCCAGCAGGGGCTCAAGGGGGCAAGAGACCCAGTACTTC. Its translation is CASRGSRGQETQYF.

J is TRBJ2-3 and V is TRBV27; D is undetermined. Germline CDR1 and CDR2: MNHEY and SMNVEV (reference sequence). Trimming stripped 4 bases from V and 6 bases from J, with 11 bases between. The CDR3 has 13 residues. CDR3 sequence: CASSWAQLDTQYF. For the CDR3, the DNA is TGTGCCAGCAGTTGGGCGCAATTGGATACGCAGTATTTT.

The V and J genes are TRBV6-5 and TRBJ2-2; 8 bases align to TRBD1. The CDR3 has 16 residues. Germline V gene lookup returns CDR1 MNHEY and CDR2 SVGAGI. With 2 bases clipped from V and 0 bases from J, the junction kept 2 bases outside the gene matches. Here the CDR3 reads CASSYRDRPNTGELFF. Here the CDR3 DNA reads TGTGCCAGCAGTTACCGGGACAGGCCGAACACCGGGGAGCTGTTTTTT.

The chain has TRBV7-9 and TRBJ2-3, with 9 bases matching TRBD1. V shed 5 bases and J 2 bases; nucleotides not matched to a gene: 5. There are 15 residues in the CDR3. CDR1 is SEHNR, CDR2 FQNEAQ, per germline (reference sequence). CDR3 region: CASSRRDRDTDTQYF. The CDR3, as DNA: TGTGCCAGCAGCCGCCGGGACAGGGACACAGATACGCAGTATTTT.

The J gene is TRBJ2-7, the V gene TRBV9; 9 bases align to TRBD1. The CDR3 contains 13 residues. Germline loops: CDR1 SGDLS, CDR2 YYNGEE. Trimming removed 3 bases from V and 5 bases from J; junction bases left unmatched: 3. The CDR3 region has the DNA TGTGCCAGCAGCGAGACAGGGGGAAACGAGCAGTACTTC. It codes for CASSETGGNEQYF.

V gene TRBV7-2 combines with J gene TRBJ2-3, with TRBD2 identical over 9 bases. This CDR3 has 17 residues. Germline V gives CDR1 SGHTA, CDR2 FQGNSA. J was trimmed by 4 bases and V by 1 base; bases with no gene match: 9. CDR3 sequence reads: CASSLVFLAGSPDTQYF. The CDR3 DNA reads TGTGCCAGCAGCTTAGTGTTTCTAGCGGGAAGCCCAGATACGCAGTATTTT.

The chain couples TRBV7-4 to TRBJ2-5, with 7 nucleotides matching TRBD2. V was clipped by 6 bases and J by 3 bases; unmatched bases: 1. This CDR3 is built from 12 residues. Germline V gene sequence: CDR1 SGHVT, CDR2 SQSDAQ. CDR3 loop: CASRGLEETQYF. CDR3 sequence (DNA): TGTGCCAGCAGAGGACTAGAAGAGACCCAGTACTTC.

The J gene is TRBJ2-5, the V gene TRBV5-1; 10 bases are a match to TRBD1. Trimming removed 0 bases from V and 5 bases from J; junction bases left unmatched: 10. Germline V gene sequence: CDR1 SGHRS, CDR2 YFSETQ. This CDR3 contains 17 residues. CDR3 nucleotides: TGCGCCAGCAGCTTGGATGTGGGACAGGGGATTTTGGAGACCCAGTACTTC. Translated: CASSLDVGQGILETQYF. The full variable domain, its missing parts supplied by reference TRBV5-1 and TRBJ2-5, is KAGVTQTPRYLIKTRGQQVTLSCSPISGHRSVSWYQQTPGQGLQFLFEYFSETQRNKGNFPGRFSGRQFSNSRSEMNVSTLELGDSALYLCASSLDVGQGILETQYFGPGTRLLVL.

The gene calls are TRBV5-4 and TRBJ2-4; D is uncertain. The CDR3 loop spans 12 amino acids. Between the trimmed V and J ends, which lost 5 bases and 5 bases, there was a span of 8 bases. CDR1 is SGHNT, CDR2 YYREEE, per germline (reference sequence). The DNA of the CDR3 is TGTGCCAGCAGAGGTTTCCAAAACATTCAGTACTTC. Its translation: CASRGFQNIQYF.

The chain couples TRBV7-3 to TRBJ1-1, with 9 bases matching TRBD1. With V trimmed by 4 bases and J by 5 bases, 5 bases remained unmatched. Looked up from germline, CDR1 is SGHTA and CDR2 is FQGTGA. There are 14 residues in the CDR3. The CDR3 is CASSSDRGLTEAFF. Written as DNA, the CDR3 is TGTGCCAGCAGCTCGGACAGGGGTTTAACTGAAGCTTTCTTT.

The chain recombines TRBV4-3 with TRBJ1-5, with unresolved D. The V and J ends lost 0 bases and 4 bases respectively, with 10 bases between them. CDR1 and CDR2 (germline): LGHNA, YSLEER. This CDR3 is built from 15 residues. The CDR3 region has the DNA TGCGCCAGCAGCCAAGACACAACCCAGAATCAGCCCCAGCATTTT. Translation gives CASSQDTTQNQPQHF.